One sample yielded the 7 T cell receptor beta chains listed below, sequenced in a study of follicular helper T cells after annual influenza vaccination. This table comes from immunoSEQ multiplex PCR, and its TCRdb copy is limited to in-frame clones, with some not included. Of approximately 12,000 clones in the sample, about 80% were seen once. Regarding time point: 2015-2016 season, pre-vaccination. Here the sequenced sample was CXCR5+ CD38- circulating T follicular helper cells from blood, taken on the day of influenza vaccination. The subset denotes: circulating Tfh, non-naive CD4+CXCR5+PD-1+ (ICOS+CD38+ or ICOS-CD38-). These receptors came from an adult who received the influenza vaccine.

This chain joins TRBV2 and TRBJ2-5; TRBD2 agrees at 10 bases. Germline-derived CDR1 and CDR2 are SNHLY and FYNNEI. CDR3 length: 15 residues. The junction had 7 bases not matched to a gene; V was cut back by 4 bases and J by 5 bases. CDR3 bases: TGTGCCAGCAGTGTAAGAAGCGGGGGGGCGGAGACCCAGTACTTC. Its translation: CASSVRSGGAETQYF. The full variable domain, its missing parts supplied by reference TRBV2 and TRBJ2-5, is EPEVTQTPSHQVTQMGQEVILRCVPISNHLYFYWYRQILGQKVEFLVSFYNNEISEKSEIFDDQFSVERPDGSNFTLKIRSTKLEDSAMYFCASSVRSGGAETQYFGPGTRLLVL.

This rearrangement joins TRBV6-6 to TRBJ2-3; D ambiguous. Germline loops: CDR1 MNHNY, CDR2 SVGAGI (reference sequence). This CDR3 contains 14 residues. V lost 5 bases, J lost 0 bases, and 9 bases lay in between. The CDR3 bases are TGTGCCAGCAGTCACCCAGTAAGCACAGATACGCAGTATTTT. Amino acid sequence: CASSHPVSTDTQYF.

The rearrangement uses TRBV5-8 and TRBJ2-3, with 7 nucleotides matching TRBD2. The germline CDR1 and CDR2 sequences are SGHTS and YDEGEE. This CDR3 spans 16 amino acids. V shed 0 bases and J 3 bases; nucleotides not matched to a gene: 7. The CDR3 DNA reads as TGTGCCAGCAGCTTGGTGCGCGGGGGAAATACAGATACGCAGTATTTT. Its protein product is CASSLVRGGNTDTQYF.

The V and J genes are TRBV7-2 and TRBJ2-7; no firm D call. The CDR3 length is 13 residues. V was clipped by 2 bases and J by 5 bases, with 10 bases between them. The V gene's germline CDR1 is SGHTA and CDR2 FQGNSA. The CDR3 DNA sequence: TGTGCCAGCAGCTTACCCGGGTCCCACGAGCAGTACTTC. Protein product: CASSLPGSHEQYF.

This sequence joins TRBV20-1 and TRBJ2-7; unclear D gene. This CDR3 comprises 11 residues. Trimming took off 1 base at V and 6 bases at J, with 7 bases between the two ends. Germline CDR1 is DFQATT and CDR2 is SNEGSKA (reference sequence). The CDR3 coding sequence is TGCAGTGCTAGAGCAGCTTTCGAGCAGTACTTC. It translates to CSARAAFEQYF.

CDR3 protein: CASSLGPGQGKYF. The DNA for the CDR3 is TGTGCCAGCAGCTTGGGTCCGGGACAGGGGAAGTACTTC. The V call is TRBV5-5, the J call TRBJ2-5; 10 nucleotides match TRBD1. The CDR3 is 13 amino acids. Germline V gene sequence: CDR1 SGHKS, CDR2 YYEKEE (reference sequence). V trimming: 0 bases; J trimming: 12 bases; junction bases outside the gene matches: 5.

The V and J genes are TRBV10-3 and TRBJ2-5; tentatively, D is TRBD1 (6 bases). The germline gives CDR1 ENHRY, CDR2 SYGVKD. The CDR3 contains 13 residues. With 5 bases removed from V and 3 bases from J, the gap between germline ends came to 10 bases. The CDR3 nucleotides are TGTGCCATCAGTCCCCGGGACAAAGAGACCCAGTACTTC. Protein sequence: CAISPRDKETQYF.